The source of this T cell receptor (beta chain) is a study of human T cells and chemical hapten exposure. Germline CDR1 and CDR2: SNHLY and FYNNEI. V was shortened by 7 bases and J by 4 bases, with 13 bases between the two germline ends. The CDR3 sequence is 14 residues long. Documented time point: pre-sensitization, week 0. As for treatment: therapeutic diphenylcyclopropenone sensitization with weekly scalp DPC. Sequencing started from total RNA isolated from unfractionated whole blood. TCRdb passed the RACE reads through MiXCR, listing each CDR3 protein once. The sample has roughly 34,000 distinct CDR3 sequences, 10% seen once; the top ten hold 25% to 35%.

The sequencing here drew on whole blood, taken in connection with sensitization to the hapten diphenylcyclopropenone (DPC). The chain employs TRBV2 and TRBJ1-4, with D hard to call. This clonotype was sampled from a man aged 45 to 65 with alopecia areata. Some clones in this sample may be carry-over from other donors' samples. The chain's CDR3 is CASIVGPNNEKLFF. Written as DNA, the CDR3 is TGTGCCAGCATTGTCGGACCCAATAATGAAAAACTGTTTTTT. The whole variable domain, filled in from reference TRBV2 and TRBJ1-4, reads EPEVTQTPSHQVTQMGQEVILRCVPISNHLYFYWYRQILGQKVEFLVSFYNNEISEKSEIFDDQFSVERPDGSNFTLKIRSTKLEDSAMYFCASIVGPNNEKLFFGSGTQLSVL.